The source of this T cell receptor (beta chain) is a study of T cell repertoires in cytomegalovirus infection. Study background: Evidence of both CMV infection and a matching HLA type came from public TCR beta signatures.

Each CDR3 protein gets one entry after TCRdb re-called the reads with MiXCR. The data contain 200,000 to 300,000 distinct CDR3 sequences, roughly 15% of them seen just once; the ten biggest clones take up roughly 8.7%. This clonotype was detected many times. The CDR3 extends over 13 amino acids. The ends were cut back, 5 bases at V and 4 bases at J, with 11 bases in the middle. Sequencing used PBMCs. The chain recombines TRBV12-3 or TRBV12-4 with TRBJ1-2; the D gene is possibly TRBD1 (6 bases). The clonotype was recovered from a human donor in good health (CMV status not recorded). Some clones in this sample may be carry-over from other donors' samples. The CDR3: CASSPDSVYGYTF. The DNA of the CDR3 is TGTGCCAGCAGTCCGGACAGCGTCTATGGCTACACCTTC.